This T cell receptor (beta chain) was captured in a study of cytotoxic CD8 clonotypes in ibrutinib-treated CLL. Study background: Researchers reported ten to twelve relapsed/refractory and about 14 treatment-naive patients, around 17 of them IGHV unmutated.

The CDR3 is made up of 12 amino acids. The V and J ends lost 4 bases and 7 bases, in that order; junction bases with no gene match: 6. The germline V gene encodes CDR1 SQVTM and CDR2 ANQGSEA. Investigators sought sequencing depths of between 1 in 200,000 and 1 in 1 million T cells. Assay: immunoSEQ multiplex PCR; the TCRdb copy retains only in-frame clones and omits some. This table holds over 200,000 clones, over 65% found once. The rearrangement links TRBV29-1 to TRBJ1-2; 7 nucleotides align to TRBD1. The source of this sequence is a human donor with chronic lymphocytic leukemia. The source was PBMCs, collected after 12 months of ibrutinib treatment. CDR3 loop: CSVADRYPGYTF. The CDR3 DNA reads TGCAGCGTTGCGGACAGGTATCCTGGCTACACCTTC. The full variable domain, with the rest looked up from reference TRBV29-1 and TRBJ1-2, is SAVISQKPSRDICQRGTSLTIQCQVDSQVTMMFWYRQQPGQSLTLIATANQGSEATYESGFVIDKFPISRPNLTFSTLTVSNMSPEDSSIYLCSVADRYPGYTFGSGTRLTVV.